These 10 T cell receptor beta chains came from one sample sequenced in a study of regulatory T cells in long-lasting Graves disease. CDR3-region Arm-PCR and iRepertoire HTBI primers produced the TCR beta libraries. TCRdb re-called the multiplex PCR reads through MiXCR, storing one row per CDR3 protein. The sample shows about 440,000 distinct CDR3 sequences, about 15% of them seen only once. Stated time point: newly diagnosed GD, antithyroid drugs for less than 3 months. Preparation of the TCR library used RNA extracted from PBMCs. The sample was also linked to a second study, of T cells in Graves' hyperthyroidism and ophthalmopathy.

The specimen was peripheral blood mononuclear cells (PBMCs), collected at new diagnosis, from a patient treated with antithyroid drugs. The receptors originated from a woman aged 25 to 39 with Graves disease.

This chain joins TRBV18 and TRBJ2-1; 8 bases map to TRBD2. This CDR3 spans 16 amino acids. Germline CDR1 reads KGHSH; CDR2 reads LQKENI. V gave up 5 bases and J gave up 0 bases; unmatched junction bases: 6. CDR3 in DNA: TGTGCCAGCTCAGGGACGGGAGGGATCTCCTACAATGAGCAGTTCTTC. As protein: CASSGTGGISYNEQFF. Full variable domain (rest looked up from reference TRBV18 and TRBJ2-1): NAGVMQNPRHLVRRRGQEARLRCSPMKGHSHVYWYRQLPEEGLKFMVYLQKENIIDESGMPKERFSAEFPKEGPSILRIQQVVRGDSAAYFCASSGTGGISYNEQFFGPGTRLTVL.

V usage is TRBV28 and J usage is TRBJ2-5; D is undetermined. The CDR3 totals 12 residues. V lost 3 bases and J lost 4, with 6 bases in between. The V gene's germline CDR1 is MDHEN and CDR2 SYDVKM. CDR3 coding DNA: TGTGCCAGCAGTTTTAGTTCAGAGACCCAGTACTTC. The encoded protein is CASSFSSETQYF.

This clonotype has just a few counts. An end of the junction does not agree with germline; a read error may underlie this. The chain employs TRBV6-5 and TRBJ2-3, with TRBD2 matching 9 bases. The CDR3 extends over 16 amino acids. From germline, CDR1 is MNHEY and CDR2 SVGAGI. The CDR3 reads CASSHSPGLAGQEQYF. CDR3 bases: TGTGCCAGCAGTCACTCCCCGGGACTAGCAGGACAGGAGCAGTATTTT.

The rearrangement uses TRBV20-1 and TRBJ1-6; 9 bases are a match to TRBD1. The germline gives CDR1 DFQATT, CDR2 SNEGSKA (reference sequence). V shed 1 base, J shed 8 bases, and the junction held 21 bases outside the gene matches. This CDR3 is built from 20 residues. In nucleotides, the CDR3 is TGCAGTGCTAGAGGCCTATATGGGGACAGGGTGGAGACCTGGGATTCACCCCTCCACTTT. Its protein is CSARGLYGDRVETWDSPLHF.

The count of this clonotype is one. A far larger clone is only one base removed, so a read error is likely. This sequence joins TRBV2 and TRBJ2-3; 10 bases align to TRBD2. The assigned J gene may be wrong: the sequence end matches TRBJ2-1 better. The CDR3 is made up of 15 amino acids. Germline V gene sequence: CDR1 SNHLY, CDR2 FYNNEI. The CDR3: CASRSGASGRNEQFF. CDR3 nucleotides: TGTGCCAGCAGAAGCGGGGCTAGCGGGAGAAATGAGCAGTTCTTC.

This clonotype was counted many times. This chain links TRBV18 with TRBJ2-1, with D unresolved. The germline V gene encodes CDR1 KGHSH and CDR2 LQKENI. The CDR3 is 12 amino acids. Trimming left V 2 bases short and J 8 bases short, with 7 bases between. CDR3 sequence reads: CASSPSSDEQFF. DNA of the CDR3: TGTGCCAGCTCACCATCGAGCGATGAGCAGTTCTTC.

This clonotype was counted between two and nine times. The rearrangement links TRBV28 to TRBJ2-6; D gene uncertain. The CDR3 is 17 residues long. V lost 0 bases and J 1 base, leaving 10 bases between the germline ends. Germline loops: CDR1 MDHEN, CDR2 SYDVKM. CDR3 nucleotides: TGTGCCAGCAGTTTATGGACGGTTCTTTCTGGGGCCAACGTCCTGACTTTC. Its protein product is CASSLWTVLSGANVLTF.

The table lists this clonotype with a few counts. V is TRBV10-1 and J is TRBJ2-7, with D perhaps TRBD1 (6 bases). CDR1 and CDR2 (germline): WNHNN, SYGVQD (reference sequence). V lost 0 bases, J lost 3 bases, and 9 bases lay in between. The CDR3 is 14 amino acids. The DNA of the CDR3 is TGCGCCAGCAGTGAGTCTGAGGGGGTCTACGAGCAGTACTTC. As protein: CASSESEGVYEQYF.

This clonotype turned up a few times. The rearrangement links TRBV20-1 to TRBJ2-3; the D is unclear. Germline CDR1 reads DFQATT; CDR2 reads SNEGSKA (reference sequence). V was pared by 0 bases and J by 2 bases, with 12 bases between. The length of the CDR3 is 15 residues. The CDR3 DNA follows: TGCAGTGCTAGAGATCCAACTTCTTACACAGATACGCAGTATTTT. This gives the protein CSARDPTSYTDTQYF.

The CDR3 is CASSLGATGANVLTF. CDR3 in DNA: TGTGCCAGCAGTTTAGGGGCAACGGGGGCCAACGTCCTGACTTTC. This sequence joins TRBV27 and TRBJ2-6; maybe TRBD1 (5 bases). From germline, CDR1 is MNHEY and CDR2 SMNVEV (reference sequence). Trimming took 2 bases from V and 4 from J, leaving 9 bases between them. The CDR3 consists of 15 residues.